These 18 T cell receptor beta chains share one sample of origin, sequenced in a study of blood T cell repertoires in COVID-19 (dated by TCRdb to 2020 to 2022). Receptor libraries were prepared by the immunoSEQ multiplex PCR assay. TCRdb stores this immuneACCESS table with in-frame sequences only. Part of the clones is absent; in the studies checked, under half of the shortfall reflects unresolved V genes, and no reason is known for the rest. This sample has nearly 25,000 clones in its table, and around four fifths of those were observed once. The top ten clones comprise 7.5% to 10% of the sample. Sequenced: peripheral blood. Receptors were obtained from a human donor in a cohort sampled during active COVID-19.

The V call is TRBV24-1, the J call TRBJ2-2, with D hard to call. The germline CDR1 and CDR2 sequences are KGHDR and SFDVKD. V gave up 0 bases and J gave up 6 bases, with 7 bases separating them. This CDR3 has 14 amino acids. The CDR3 DNA reads as TGTGCCACCAGTGATTTGGGCAAAGCCGGGGAGCTGTTTTTT. This gives the protein CATSDLGKAGELFF.

This clone was counted a few times. The chain joins TRBV29-1 to TRBJ2-1; D unclear. The CDR3 consists of 12 residues. CDR1 is SQVTM, CDR2 ANQGSEA, per germline. Trimming left V 4 bases short and J 5 bases short, with 9 bases between. CDR3 coding DNA: TGCAGCGTTGCGCTGAGGCACAATGAGCAGTTCTTC. Translation gives CSVALRHNEQFF.

This clone was picked up a small number of times. The chain combines TRBV5-1 with TRBJ2-1; 14 bases map to TRBD2. The CDR3 loop spans 16 amino acids. The J segment lost 4 bases and the V segment lost 4 bases, leaving 4 bases of the junction unmatched. CDR1 SGHRS and CDR2 YFSETQ come from the germline V gene. DNA for the CDR3: TGCGCCAGCAGCGGACGGACTAGCGGGGGGTACAATGAGCAGTTCTTC. It is translated as CASSGRTSGGYNEQFF.

Worth noting for this clone: This specimen includes other DNA sequences encoding the same CDR3. The chain joins TRBV24-1 to TRBJ1-1; D uncertain. Trimming shortened V by 4 bases and J by 1 base, and 9 bases separated the two germline ends. The CDR3 consists of 14 residues. Germline V CDR1 and CDR2: KGHDR, SFDVKD. Written as DNA, the CDR3 is TGTGCCACCAGTGACCATGGTAGGAACACTGAAGCTTTCTTT. This codes for CATSDHGRNTEAFF.

The chain recombines TRBV10-3 with TRBJ2-7; D not resolved. Germline CDR1 is ENHRY and CDR2 is SYGVKD. The CDR3 loop spans 11 amino acids. The ends were cut back, 10 bases at V and 6 bases at J, with 13 bases in the middle. The CDR3 sequence is CATRLRSEQYF. DNA of the CDR3: TGTGCCACTCGCCTGCGTAGCGAGCAGTACTTC.

The rearrangement uses TRBV25-1 and TRBJ2-7, with 8 bases identical to TRBD1. V gave up 4 bases and J gave up 4 bases; unmatched junction bases: 12. The germline V gene encodes CDR1 MGHDK and CDR2 SYGVNS. The CDR3 has 16 residues. DNA of the CDR3: TGTGCCAGCAGTGGAGGACAGGGTCCCTACGGATACGAGCAGTACTTC. It translates to CASSGGQGPYGYEQYF.

This clone occurred a few times. This sequence joins TRBV5-6 and TRBJ1-2; TRBD1 matches 9 bases. With 5 bases clipped from V and 5 bases from J, the junction kept 7 bases outside the gene matches. The germline CDR1 and CDR2 sequences are SGHDT and YYEEEE. The CDR3 contains 14 residues. In nucleotides, the CDR3 is TGTGCCAGCAGGGCCCGTGGGACAGGGTATGGCTACACCTTC. Amino acid sequence: CASRARGTGYGYTF.

The chain is built from TRBV5-8 and TRBJ2-7, with 8 bases aligning to TRBD1. CDR3 length equals 18 residues. V lost 4 bases to trimming and J lost 8 bases; unmatched junction nucleotides: 23. Germline V gene data show CDR1 as SGHTS and CDR2 as YDEGEE. The CDR3 sequence: CASSSQGQAFDLLQQQYF. CDR3 coding DNA: TGTGCCAGCAGCAGCCAGGGACAGGCCTTCGATCTCTTACAACAGCAGTACTTC.

The chain employs TRBV19 and TRBJ2-3; D may be TRBD2 (6 bases). Deletions cut 7 bases from V and 0 bases from J, with 8 bases between. Germline assignment: CDR1 LNHDA and CDR2 SQIVND (reference sequence). CDR3 length: 13 residues. CDR3 loop: CASTGGSTDTQYF. CDR3 in DNA: TGTGCCAGTACCGGAGGGAGCACAGATACGCAGTATTTT.

The gene calls are TRBV9 and TRBJ2-7, with D perhaps TRBD1 (6 bases). The germline V gene encodes CDR1 SGDLS and CDR2 YYNGEE. The CDR3 spans 15 residues. The ends were cut back, 4 bases at V and 3 bases at J, with 17 bases in the middle. Here the CDR3 reads CASSPSGANYYEQYF. In nucleotides, the CDR3 is TGTGCCAGCAGCCCCTCAGGGGCCAATTACTACGAGCAGTACTTC. The complete variable domain, with remaining parts taken from reference TRBV9 and TRBJ2-7, reads DSGVTQTPKHLITATGQRVTLRCSPRSGDLSVYWYQQSLDQGLQFLIQYYNGEERAKGNILERFSAQQFPDLHSELNLSSLELGDSALYFCASSPSGANYYEQYFGPGTRLTVT.

The chain recombines TRBV2 with TRBJ2-1, with D possibly being TRBD1 (6 bases). V gave up 7 bases and J gave up 4 bases, with 11 bases separating them. This CDR3 contains 13 residues. CDR1 and CDR2 from the germline V gene are SNHLY and FYNNEI. CDR3 sequence reads: CASIWDNYNEQFF. The DNA for the CDR3 is TGTGCCAGCATTTGGGACAATTACAATGAGCAGTTCTTC.

The gene calls are TRBV24-1 and TRBJ2-7; D not resolved. This CDR3 has 13 amino acids. Trimming cost V 4 bases and J 6 bases, with 12 bases left between them. CDR1 is KGHDR, CDR2 SFDVKD, per germline. The CDR3 here is CATSDNSRVEQYF. In DNA, the CDR3 is TGTGCCACCAGTGACAACTCCCGGGTCGAGCAGTACTTC.

The chain couples TRBV6-5 to TRBJ1-2; unclear D gene. The CDR3 has 14 amino acids. CDR1 and CDR2 (germline): MNHEY, SVGAGI. V lost 0 bases, J lost 8 bases, and 13 bases lay in between. For the CDR3, the DNA is TGTGCCAGCAGTTACTCTAGTGAGGCCGAAGGCTACACCTTC. Translating it yields CASSYSSEAEGYTF.

This clone was recorded a few times. The chain couples TRBV29-1 to TRBJ1-1, with TRBD1 as a possible D gene (5 bases). Germline assignment: CDR1 SQVTM and CDR2 ANQGSEA. Trimming left V 7 bases short and J 1 base short, with 16 bases between. The CDR3 is 14 amino acids. CDR3 sequence (DNA): TGCAGCGCCCCTGGGGGGGGATCGAACACTGAAGCTTTCTTT. Amino acids: CSAPGGGSNTEAFF.

The chain uses TRBV19 and TRBJ2-1; 11 bases map to TRBD2. V was clipped by 6 bases and J by 5 bases; unmatched bases: 12. This CDR3 comprises 17 residues. Per the germline V gene, CDR1 is LNHDA and CDR2 is SQIVND (reference sequence). The CDR3 nucleotides read TGTGCCAGTAGCCCCAGGGCCCTAGCGGGGGGCGACAATGAGCAGTTCTTC. Protein sequence: CASSPRALAGGDNEQFF.

The gene calls are TRBV27 and TRBJ2-7; 10 bases match TRBD1. The germline CDR1 and CDR2 sequences are MNHEY and SMNVEV (reference sequence). The CDR3 is made up of 14 amino acids. V lost 2 bases, J lost 6 bases, and 4 bases stayed unmatched. Written as DNA, the CDR3 is TGTGCCAGCAGTTTAACGGGACAGGGGCGCGAGCAGTACTTC. Protein sequence: CASSLTGQGREQYF.

The rearrangement uses TRBV18 and TRBJ1-6; D is perhaps TRBD1 (5 bases). Per the germline V gene, CDR1 is KGHSH and CDR2 is LQKENI. There are 15 residues in the CDR3. The V end lost 1 base, the J end lost 8 bases, and 12 bases lay between the germline ends. CDR3 sequence: CASSPQGGADSPLHF. The CDR3 coding sequence is TGTGCCAGCTCACCACAGGGAGGGGCAGATTCACCCCTCCACTTT.

The chain uses TRBV9 and TRBJ2-1; D is ambiguous. CDR1 SGDLS and CDR2 YYNGEE come from the germline V gene. The V and J ends lost 1 base and 3 bases respectively, with 11 bases between them. The CDR3 sequence is 15 residues long. Here the CDR3 DNA reads TGTGCCAGCAGCGTATCCCCTACCCTCTACAATGAGCAGTTCTTC. It codes for CASSVSPTLYNEQFF.